This T cell receptor beta chain was recorded in a study of T cell changes during pregnancy in multiple sclerosis. V was trimmed by 4 bases and J by 2 bases, leaving 11 bases between them. CDR1 and CDR2 from the germline V gene are MGHRA and YSYEKL. The CDR3 sequence is 14 residues long. The method was immunoSEQ multiplex PCR; TCRdb's version includes in-frame clones alone and lacks a portion of them. The table has around 36,000 clones, roughly 90% seen once. V usage is TRBV4-1 and J usage is TRBJ1-1; D might be TRBD1 (5 bases). The receptor was derived from a female donor with multiple sclerosis, enrolled in a pregnancy study. The specimen was CD8+ T cells from peripheral blood mononuclear cells, collected in the first trimester of pregnancy. In DNA, the CDR3 is TGCGCCAGCAGCCTAGACAGCGCCAACACTGAAGCTTTCTTT. Translated, it gives CASSLDSANTEAFF.